This record covers a single T cell receptor (beta chain). This sample stems from a study of blood T cell repertoires in COVID-19. On the study more broadly: Samples taken during acute and convalescent COVID-19 were collected in the United States, Italy and Spain. In each case, the material was cDNA or gDNA derived from T cells, B-cell-depleted T cells, or PBMCs.

Per the authors' pipeline: It was from reference gene primer amplification that nucleated cell counts were estimated. Repertoires were generated with immunoSEQ multiplex PCR, while TCRdb's copy carries only in-frame clones and drops some. The DNA gave D and trimming, while V, J and clone size come from that table. The profile shows about 68,000 clones, over 75% of them singletons. Trimming pared 3 bases from V and 7 bases from J, leaving 16 bases between. The CDR3 contains 15 residues. Germline values: CDR1 SGHTA, CDR2 FQGNSA. The V call is TRBV7-2, the J call TRBJ2-1; possible D gene TRBD2, 6 bases. This TCR came from a human donor in a cohort sampled during active COVID-19. The sample consisted of peripheral blood. The CDR3 loop is CASSFVRGAGNEQFF. The CDR3 DNA is TGTGCCAGCAGCTTCGTAAGAGGGGCGGGGAATGAGCAGTTCTTC.